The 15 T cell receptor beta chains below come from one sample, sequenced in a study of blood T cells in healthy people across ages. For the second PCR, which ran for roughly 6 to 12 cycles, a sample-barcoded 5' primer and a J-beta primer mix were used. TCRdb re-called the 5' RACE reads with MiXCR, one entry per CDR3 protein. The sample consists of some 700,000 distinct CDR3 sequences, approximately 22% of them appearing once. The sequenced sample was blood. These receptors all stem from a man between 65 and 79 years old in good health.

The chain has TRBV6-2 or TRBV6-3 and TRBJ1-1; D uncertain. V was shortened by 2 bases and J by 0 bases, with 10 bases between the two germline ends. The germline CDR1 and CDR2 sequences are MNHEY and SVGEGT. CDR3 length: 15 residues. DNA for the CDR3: TGTGCCAGCAGTTACGACCCCCGTATGAACACTGAAGCTTTCTTT. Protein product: CASSYDPRMNTEAFF.

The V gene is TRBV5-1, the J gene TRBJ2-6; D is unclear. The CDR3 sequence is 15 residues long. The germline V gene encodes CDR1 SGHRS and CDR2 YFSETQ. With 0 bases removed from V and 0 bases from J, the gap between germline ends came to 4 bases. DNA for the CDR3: TGCGCCAGCAGCTTGGACAACTCTGGGGCCAACGTCCTGACTTTC. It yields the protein CASSLDNSGANVLTF.

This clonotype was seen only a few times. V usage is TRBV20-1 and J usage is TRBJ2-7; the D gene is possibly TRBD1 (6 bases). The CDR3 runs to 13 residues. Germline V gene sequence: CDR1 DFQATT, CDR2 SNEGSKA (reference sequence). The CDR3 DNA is TGCAGGGTACCGGGACAAAGCTCCTACGAGCAGTACTTC. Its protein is CRVPGQSSYEQYF.

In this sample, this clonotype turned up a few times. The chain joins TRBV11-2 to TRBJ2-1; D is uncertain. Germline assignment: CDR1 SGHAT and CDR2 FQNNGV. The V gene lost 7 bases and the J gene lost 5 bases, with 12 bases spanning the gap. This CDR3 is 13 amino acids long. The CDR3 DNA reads TGTGCCAGCACCCCCATGGTAAACAATGAGCAGTTCTTC. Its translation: CASTPMVNNEQFF.

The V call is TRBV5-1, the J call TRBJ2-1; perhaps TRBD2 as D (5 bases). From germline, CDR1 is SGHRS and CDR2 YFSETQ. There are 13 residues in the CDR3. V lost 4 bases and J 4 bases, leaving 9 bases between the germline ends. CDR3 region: CASSAGLYNEQFF. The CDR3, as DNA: TGCGCCAGCAGCGCCGGACTGTACAATGAGCAGTTCTTC.

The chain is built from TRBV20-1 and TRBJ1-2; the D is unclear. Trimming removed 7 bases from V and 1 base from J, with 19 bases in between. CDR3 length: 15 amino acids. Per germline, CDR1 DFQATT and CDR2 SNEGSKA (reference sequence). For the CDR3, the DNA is TGCAGTGTCAGTGGTAACCGGGGAAATAACTATGGCTACACCTTC. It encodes CSVSGNRGNNYGYTF.

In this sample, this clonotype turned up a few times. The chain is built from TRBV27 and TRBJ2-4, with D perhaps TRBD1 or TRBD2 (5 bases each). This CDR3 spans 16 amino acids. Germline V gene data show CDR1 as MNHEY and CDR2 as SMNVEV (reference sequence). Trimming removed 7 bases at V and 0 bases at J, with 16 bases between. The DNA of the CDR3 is TGTGCCAGCACTCGCGCAGGGAGTTTAGCCAAAAACATTCAGTACTTC. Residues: CASTRAGSLAKNIQYF.

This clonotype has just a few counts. This CDR3 reads CASSQDRRPEGTEAFF. In nucleotides, the CDR3 is TGTGCCAGCAGCCAAGATAGACGGCCAGAAGGCACTGAAGCTTTCTTT. This rearrangement joins TRBV3-1 to TRBJ1-1; D is undetermined. This CDR3 has 16 residues. The germline V and J ends were trimmed by 0 bases and 4 bases, with 15 bases remaining between them. CDR1 is LGHDT and CDR2 is YNNKEL in the germline V gene (reference sequence).

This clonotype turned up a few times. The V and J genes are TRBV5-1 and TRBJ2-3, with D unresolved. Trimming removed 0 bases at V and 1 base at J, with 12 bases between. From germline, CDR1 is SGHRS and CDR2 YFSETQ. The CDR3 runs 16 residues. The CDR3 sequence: CASSLESRRGTDTQYF. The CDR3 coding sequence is TGCGCCAGCAGCTTGGAGTCCAGAAGGGGCACAGATACGCAGTATTTT.

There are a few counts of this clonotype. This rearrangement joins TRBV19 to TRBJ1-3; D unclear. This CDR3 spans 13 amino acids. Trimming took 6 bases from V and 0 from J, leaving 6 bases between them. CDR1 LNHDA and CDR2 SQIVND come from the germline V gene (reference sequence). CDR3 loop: CASRYPSGNTIYF. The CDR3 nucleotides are TGTGCCAGTAGGTACCCCTCTGGAAACACCATATATTTT.

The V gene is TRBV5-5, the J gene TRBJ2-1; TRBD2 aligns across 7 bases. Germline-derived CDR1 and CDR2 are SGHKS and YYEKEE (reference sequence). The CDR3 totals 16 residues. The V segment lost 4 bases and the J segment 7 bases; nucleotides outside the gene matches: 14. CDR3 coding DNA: TGTGCCAGCAGCCGGGAGGCTAGCGAAATTCGGAATGAGCAGTTCTTC. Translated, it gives CASSREASEIRNEQFF. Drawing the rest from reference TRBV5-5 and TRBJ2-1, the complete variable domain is DAGVTQSPTHLIKTRGQQVTLRCSPISGHKSVSWYQQVLGQGPQFIFQYYEKEERGRGNFPDRFSARQFPNYSSELNVNALLLGDSALYLCASSREASEIRNEQFFGPGTRLTVL.

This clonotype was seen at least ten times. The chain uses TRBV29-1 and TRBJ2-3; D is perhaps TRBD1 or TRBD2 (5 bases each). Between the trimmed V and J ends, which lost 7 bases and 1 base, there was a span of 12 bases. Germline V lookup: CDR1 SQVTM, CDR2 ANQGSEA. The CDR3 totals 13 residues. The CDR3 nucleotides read TGCAGCGCCCGGGACCTCCGCACAGATACGCAGTATTTT. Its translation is CSARDLRTDTQYF.

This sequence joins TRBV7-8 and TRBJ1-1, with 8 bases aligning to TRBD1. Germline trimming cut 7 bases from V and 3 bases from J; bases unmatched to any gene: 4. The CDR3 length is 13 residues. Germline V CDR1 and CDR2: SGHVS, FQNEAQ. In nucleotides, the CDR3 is TGTGCCAGCAAAAGACAGGGGTACACTGAAGCTTTCTTT. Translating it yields CASKRQGYTEAFF.

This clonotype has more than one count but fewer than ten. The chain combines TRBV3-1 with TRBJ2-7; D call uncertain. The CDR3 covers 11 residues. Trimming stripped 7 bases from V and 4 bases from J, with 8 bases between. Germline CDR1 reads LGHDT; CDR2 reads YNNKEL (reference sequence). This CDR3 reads CASTLGYEQYF. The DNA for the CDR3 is TGTGCCAGCACCTTGGGTTACGAGCAGTACTTC.

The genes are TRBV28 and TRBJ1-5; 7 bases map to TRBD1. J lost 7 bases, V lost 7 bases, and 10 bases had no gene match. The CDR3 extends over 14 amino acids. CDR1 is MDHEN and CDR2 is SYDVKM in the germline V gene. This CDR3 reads CASKDTGVTQPQHF. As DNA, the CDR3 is TGTGCCAGCAAAGACACAGGGGTTACGCAGCCCCAGCATTTT. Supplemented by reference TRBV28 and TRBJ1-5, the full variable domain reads DVKVTQSSRYLVKRTGEKVFLECVQDMDHENMFWYRQDPGLGLRLIYFSYDVKMKEKGDIPEGYSVSREKKERFSLILESASTNQTSMYLCASKDTGVTQPQHFGDGTRLSIL.